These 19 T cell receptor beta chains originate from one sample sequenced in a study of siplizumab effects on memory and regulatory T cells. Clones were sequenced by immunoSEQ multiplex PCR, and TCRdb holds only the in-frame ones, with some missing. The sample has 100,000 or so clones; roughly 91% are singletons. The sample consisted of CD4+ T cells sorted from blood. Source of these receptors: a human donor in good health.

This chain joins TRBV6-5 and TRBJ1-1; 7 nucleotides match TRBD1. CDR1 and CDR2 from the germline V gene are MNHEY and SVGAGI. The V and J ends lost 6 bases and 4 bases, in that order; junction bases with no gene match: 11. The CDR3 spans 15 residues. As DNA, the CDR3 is TGTGCCAGCAGCCAGGGGGGCAGGGGGGGCACTGAAGCTTTCTTT. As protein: CASSQGGRGGTEAFF.

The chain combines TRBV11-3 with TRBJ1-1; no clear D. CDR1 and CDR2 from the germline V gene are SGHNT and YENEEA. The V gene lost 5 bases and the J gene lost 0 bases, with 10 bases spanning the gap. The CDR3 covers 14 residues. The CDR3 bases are TGTGCCAGCAGCCTGGCGCCGGTGAACACTGAAGCTTTCTTT. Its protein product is CASSLAPVNTEAFF.

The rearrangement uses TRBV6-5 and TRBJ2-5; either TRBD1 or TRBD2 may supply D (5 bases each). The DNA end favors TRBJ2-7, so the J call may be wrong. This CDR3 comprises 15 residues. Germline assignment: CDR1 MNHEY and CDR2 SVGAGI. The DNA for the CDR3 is TGTGCCAGCACCCCCCGTCCGGGACCCAACTACGAGCAGTACTTC. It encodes CASTPRPGPNYEQYF.

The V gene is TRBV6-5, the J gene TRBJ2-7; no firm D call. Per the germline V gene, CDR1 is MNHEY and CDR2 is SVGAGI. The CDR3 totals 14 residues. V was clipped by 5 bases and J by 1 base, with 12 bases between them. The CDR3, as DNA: TGTGCCAGCAGTCGCGTAGGATCATCCTACGAGCAGTACTTC. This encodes CASSRVGSSYEQYF.

The CDR3 sequence is CSAIKRETQYF. The CDR3 DNA reads as TGCAGTGCCATAAAGCGAGAGACCCAGTACTTC. This chain uses TRBV20-1 with TRBJ2-5, with D unresolved. CDR1 is DFQATT, CDR2 SNEGSKA, per germline (reference sequence). The CDR3 totals 11 residues. V shed 6 bases and J shed 4 bases, with 9 bases lying between them.

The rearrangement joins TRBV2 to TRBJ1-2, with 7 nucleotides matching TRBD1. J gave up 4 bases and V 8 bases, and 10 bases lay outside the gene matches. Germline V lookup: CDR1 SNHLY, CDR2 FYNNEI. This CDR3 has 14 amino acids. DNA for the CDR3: TGTGCCAGCGGACTATCAGGGGGTGGCTATGGCTACACCTTC. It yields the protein CASGLSGGGYGYTF. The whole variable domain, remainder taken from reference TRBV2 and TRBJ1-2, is EPEVTQTPSHQVTQMGQEVILRCVPISNHLYFYWYRQILGQKVEFLVSFYNNEISEKSEIFDDQFSVERPDGSNFTLKIRSTKLEDSAMYFCASGLSGGGYGYTFGSGTRLTVV.

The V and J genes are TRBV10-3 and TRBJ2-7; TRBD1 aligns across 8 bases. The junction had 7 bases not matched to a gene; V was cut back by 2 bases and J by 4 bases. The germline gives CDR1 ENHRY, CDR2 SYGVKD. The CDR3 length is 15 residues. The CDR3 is CAISEQGQGLYEQYF. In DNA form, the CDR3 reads TGTGCCATCAGTGAGCAAGGACAGGGCCTTTACGAGCAGTACTTC.

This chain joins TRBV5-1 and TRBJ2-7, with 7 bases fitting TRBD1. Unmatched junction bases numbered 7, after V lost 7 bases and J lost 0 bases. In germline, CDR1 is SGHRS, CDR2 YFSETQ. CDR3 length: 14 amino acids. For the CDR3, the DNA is TGCGCCAGCGGACCGGGACAGTACTCCTACGAGCAGTACTTC. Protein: CASGPGQYSYEQYF.

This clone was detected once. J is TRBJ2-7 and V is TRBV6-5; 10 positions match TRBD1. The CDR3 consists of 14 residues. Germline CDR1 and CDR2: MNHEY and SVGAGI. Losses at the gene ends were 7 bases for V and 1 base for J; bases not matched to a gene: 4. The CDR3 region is CASNPGQGSYEQYF. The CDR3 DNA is TGTGCCAGCAATCCGGGACAGGGGTCCTACGAGCAGTACTTC.

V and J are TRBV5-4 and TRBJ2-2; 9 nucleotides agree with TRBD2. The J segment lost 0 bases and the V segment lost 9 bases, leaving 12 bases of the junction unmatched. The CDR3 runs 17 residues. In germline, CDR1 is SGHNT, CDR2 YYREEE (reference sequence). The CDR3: CANPTSGRSANTGELFF. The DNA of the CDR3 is TGTGCCAACCCGACTAGCGGTCGATCCGCGAACACCGGGGAGCTGTTTTTT.

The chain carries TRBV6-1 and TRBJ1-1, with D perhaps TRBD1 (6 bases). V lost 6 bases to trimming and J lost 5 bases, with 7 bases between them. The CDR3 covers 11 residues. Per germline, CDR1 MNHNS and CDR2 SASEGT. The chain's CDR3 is CASRRGTEAFF. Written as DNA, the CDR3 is TGTGCCAGCAGAAGGGGGACTGAAGCTTTCTTT.

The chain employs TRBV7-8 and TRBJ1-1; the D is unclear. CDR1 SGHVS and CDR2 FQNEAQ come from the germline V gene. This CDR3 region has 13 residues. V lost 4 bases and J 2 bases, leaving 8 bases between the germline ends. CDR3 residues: CASSSDSNTEAFF. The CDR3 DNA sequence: TGTGCCAGCAGCTCCGACTCTAACACTGAAGCTTTCTTT.

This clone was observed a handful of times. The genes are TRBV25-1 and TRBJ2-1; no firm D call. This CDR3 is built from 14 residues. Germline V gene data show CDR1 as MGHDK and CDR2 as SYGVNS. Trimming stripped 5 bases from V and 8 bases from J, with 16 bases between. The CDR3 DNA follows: TGTGCCAGCAGTCCCACCCCTTGGCCCCATGAGCAGTTCTTC. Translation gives CASSPTPWPHEQFF.

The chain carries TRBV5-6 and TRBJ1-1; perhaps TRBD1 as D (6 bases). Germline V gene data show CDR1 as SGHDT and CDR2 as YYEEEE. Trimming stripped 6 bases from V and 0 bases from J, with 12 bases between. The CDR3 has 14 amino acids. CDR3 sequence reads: CASIKGGVNTEAFF. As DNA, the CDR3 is TGTGCCAGCATCAAGGGGGGGGTGAACACTGAAGCTTTCTTT.

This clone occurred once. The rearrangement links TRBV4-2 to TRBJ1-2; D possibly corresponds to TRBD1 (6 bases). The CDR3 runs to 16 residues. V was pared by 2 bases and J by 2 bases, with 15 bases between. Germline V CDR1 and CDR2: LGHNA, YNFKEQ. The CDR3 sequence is CASSQLVQGGNYGYTF. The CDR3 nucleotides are TGTGCCAGCAGCCAATTAGTACAGGGAGGGAACTATGGCTACACCTTC.

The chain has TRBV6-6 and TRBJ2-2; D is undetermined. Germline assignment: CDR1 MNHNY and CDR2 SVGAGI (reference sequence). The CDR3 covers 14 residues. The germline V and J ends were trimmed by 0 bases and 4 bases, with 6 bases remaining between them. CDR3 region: CASSYSPVTGELFF. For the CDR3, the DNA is TGTGCCAGCAGTTACTCACCCGTCACCGGGGAGCTGTTTTTT.

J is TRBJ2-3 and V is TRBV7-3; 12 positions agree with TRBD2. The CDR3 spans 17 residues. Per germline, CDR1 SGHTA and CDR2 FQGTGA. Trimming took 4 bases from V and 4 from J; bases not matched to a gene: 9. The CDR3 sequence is CASSSTSGLAGSDTQYF. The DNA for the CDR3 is TGTGCCAGCAGCTCAACGAGCGGACTAGCGGGATCAGATACGCAGTATTTT.

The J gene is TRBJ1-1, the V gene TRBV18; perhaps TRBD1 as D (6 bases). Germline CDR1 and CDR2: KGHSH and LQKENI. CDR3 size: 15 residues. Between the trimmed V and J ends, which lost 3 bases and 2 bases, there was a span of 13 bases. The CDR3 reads CASSPTGTHNTEAFF. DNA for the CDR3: TGTGCCAGCTCACCTACCGGGACACACAACACTGAAGCTTTCTTT.

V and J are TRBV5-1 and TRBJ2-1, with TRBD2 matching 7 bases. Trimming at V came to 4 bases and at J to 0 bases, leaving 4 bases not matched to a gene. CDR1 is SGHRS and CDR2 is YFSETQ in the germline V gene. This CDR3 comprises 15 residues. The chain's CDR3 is CASSILASSYNEQFF. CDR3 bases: TGCGCCAGCAGCATACTAGCGTCCTCCTACAATGAGCAGTTCTTC.